Listed here are 14 T cell receptor beta chains from one sample, sequenced in a study of identical twins. TCRdb analysed the 5' RACE reads with MiXCR anew, one entry per CDR3 protein. The table records about 890,000 distinct CDR3 sequences, about 12% of them present only once. The sample was also linked to a second study, of yellow fever vaccine responses in identical twins.

Material for sequencing was PBMCs. Receptor source: a woman aged 18-29 years in good health.

V is TRBV20-1 and J is TRBJ2-7; D is unclear. CDR3 length equals 12 residues. V lost 3 bases, J lost 1 base, and 7 bases lay in between. The V gene's germline CDR1 is DFQATT and CDR2 SNEGSKA (reference sequence). CDR3: CSASAGSYEQYV. In nucleotides, the CDR3 is TGCAGTGCTAGTGCCGGGTCCTACGAGCAGTACGTC.

V gene TRBV5-1 combines with J gene TRBJ2-5; D gene unclear. The V end was cut by 2 bases, the J end by 4 bases, with 18 bases between. From germline, CDR1 is SGHRS and CDR2 YFSETQ. The CDR3 length is 16 residues. The CDR3 DNA follows: TGCGCCAGCAGCTTCATGGGTCAGCCCCTGGGAGAGACCCAGTACTTC. It is translated as CASSFMGQPLGETQYF.

This clonotype was seen a handful of times. The chain has TRBV6-5 and TRBJ2-5; 7 bases line up with TRBD2. CDR1 and CDR2 from the germline V gene are MNHEY and SVGAGI. The length of the CDR3 is 16 residues. The V gene end was trimmed by 0 bases and the J gene end by 2 bases; junction bases not matched to a gene: 6. Written as DNA, the CDR3 is TGTGCCAGCAGTTACTCTAGGGCTAGCGGACAAGAGACCCAGTACTTC. This codes for CASSYSRASGQETQYF.

This clonotype was picked up a small number of times. The V call is TRBV20-1, the J call TRBJ2-5; a weak D match, TRBD1 (5 bases). Germline CDR1 reads DFQATT; CDR2 reads SNEGSKA (reference sequence). Trimming pared 3 bases from V and 2 bases from J, leaving 13 bases between. This CDR3 contains 14 residues. CDR3 protein: CSASFRADQETQYF. In nucleotides, the CDR3 is TGCAGTGCTAGTTTCAGGGCGGATCAAGAGACCCAGTACTTC.

The chain has TRBV6-5 and TRBJ2-4; unclear D gene. V lost 6 bases and J 8 bases, leaving 8 bases between the germline ends. CDR3 size: 11 residues. CDR1 is MNHEY, CDR2 SVGAGI, per germline. The CDR3 protein is CASRNGDIQYF. In DNA, the CDR3 is TGTGCCAGCAGGAACGGCGACATTCAGTACTTC.

This clonotype appeared a few times. V is TRBV28 and J is TRBJ1-5; D unresolved. The germline gives CDR1 MDHEN, CDR2 SYDVKM. Trimming took off 3 bases at V and 6 bases at J, with 15 bases between the two ends. CDR3 length: 15 residues. The CDR3 region has the DNA TGTGCCAGCAGTTTCATGCGGGCCGGTAGTCAGCCCCAGCATTTT. This encodes CASSFMRAGSQPQHF.

This clonotype has at least ten counts. This sequence joins TRBV12-3 or TRBV12-4 and TRBJ1-5, with TRBD1 matching over 10 bases. This CDR3 comprises 14 residues. Losses at the gene ends were 5 bases for V and 6 bases for J; bases not matched to a gene: 4. CDR3 sequence: CASSATGGGQPQHF. The CDR3 DNA reads TGTGCCAGCAGTGCGACAGGGGGCGGTCAGCCCCAGCATTTT.

J is TRBJ2-5 and V is TRBV11-2; a weak D match, TRBD1 (5 bases). CDR3 size: 15 residues. Trimming cost V 4 bases and J 5 bases, with 17 bases left between them. The V gene's germline CDR1 is SGHAT and CDR2 FQNNGV. The CDR3 nucleotides are TGTGCCAGCAGCTATCGCTGGGGCCTGGGGGAGACCCAGTACTTC. Amino acid sequence: CASSYRWGLGETQYF.

A remark on this clonotype: Possible read error: a much larger clone is one base away. The rearrangement links TRBV29-1 to TRBJ2-2; tentatively, D is TRBD1 (6 bases). This CDR3 is 13 amino acids long. Germline V gives CDR1 SQVTM, CDR2 ANQGSEA. The CDR3 sequence is CSGGQLNTVELFF. DNA for the CDR3: TGCAGCGGCGGACAGCTCAACACCGTGGAGCTGTTTTTT.

Comments on this clonotype: Relative to the germline gene, one junction end is altered; a read error may explain this. The chain is built from TRBV28 and TRBJ2-7, with 7 bases identical to TRBD1. CDR3 length equals 15 residues. The V gene's germline CDR1 is MDHEN and CDR2 SYDVKM. The CDR3 DNA follows: TGTGCCAGCAGCCGAGGACAGGCCCCGACCTACGACCAGTACTTC. Translated: CASSRGQAPTYDQYF.

The chain combines TRBV12-3 or TRBV12-4 with TRBJ2-3, with 9 bases lining up with TRBD2. The CDR3 is 17 amino acids. With V trimmed by 2 bases and J by 0 bases, 6 bases remained unmatched. The CDR3 here is CASSLLTSGHSTDTQYF. The CDR3 nucleotides are TGTGCCAGCAGTTTACTCACTAGCGGGCATAGCACAGATACGCAGTATTTT.

There are a few counts of this clonotype. The chain carries TRBV5-5 and TRBJ2-3; 8 bases align to TRBD2. This CDR3 is built from 16 residues. With V trimmed by 0 bases and J by 4 bases, 7 bases remained unmatched. Germline V gene lookup returns CDR1 SGHKS and CDR2 YYEKEE (reference sequence). The DNA of the CDR3 is TGTGCCAGCAGCTTGGTCAGCGGGAGAATGTCAGATACGCAGTATTTT. It codes for CASSLVSGRMSDTQYF.

Points on this clonotype: Since a much larger clone is just one base distant, this may be a read error. The chain joins TRBV12-3 or TRBV12-4 to TRBJ2-2; D possibly corresponds to TRBD1 (6 bases). The CDR3 spans 15 residues. The CDR3 is CASCLKQGNTGELFF. The CDR3 DNA is TGTGCCAGCTGTTTAAAACAGGGGAACACCGGGGAGCTGTTTTTT.

The rearrangement joins TRBV28 to TRBJ2-1; possibly TRBD2 for D (6 bases). Germline V gene data show CDR1 as MDHEN and CDR2 as SYDVKM. The CDR3 is 16 amino acids. Trimming removed 2 bases from V and 0 bases from J, with 11 bases in between. The CDR3 DNA follows: TGTGCCAGCAGTTTAGTAATTAGCGGCTCCTACAATGAGCAGTTCTTC. Residues: CASSLVISGSYNEQFF.